These 10 T cell receptor beta chains originate from one sample sequenced in a study of OX40 agonist ivuxolimab in advanced cancers. This table comes from immunoSEQ multiplex PCR, and its TCRdb copy is limited to in-frame clones, with some not included. The sample lists about 100,000 clones, 95% to 97% occurring once. The sample here was CD4+ or CD8+ T cells sorted from blood, taken in a trial of the OX40 agonist ivuxolimab. Receptor source: an adult with an advanced solid tumor such as melanoma, head and neck, liver or kidney cancer.

The gene calls are TRBV7-6 and TRBJ2-7; D may be TRBD1 or TRBD2 (9 bases each). From germline, CDR1 is SGHVS and CDR2 FNYEAQ. This CDR3 is built from 17 residues. V was clipped by 3 bases and J by 2 bases, with 20 bases between them. The CDR3 DNA follows: TGTGCCAGCAGCTTTGCGGGGGGGGACAGGGTTGCCTACGAGCAGTACTTC. Its protein product is CASSFAGGDRVAYEQYF.

The table lists this clone with a count of one. V usage is TRBV27 and J usage is TRBJ2-7; a weak D match, TRBD2 (5 bases). This CDR3 is 13 amino acids long. Germline V gene data show CDR1 as MNHEY and CDR2 as SMNVEV (reference sequence). The V and J ends lost 8 bases and 0 bases respectively, with 11 bases between them. The CDR3 bases are TGTGCCAGCGGGGTGGCGGGCTCCTACGAGCAGTACTTC. This sequence encodes CASGVAGSYEQYF.

J is TRBJ2-3 and V is TRBV2; D is unresolved. The V end was cut by 5 bases, the J end by 2 bases, with 2 bases between. CDR1 SNHLY and CDR2 FYNNEI come from the germline V gene. This CDR3 is 11 amino acids long. The CDR3 DNA reads TGTGCCAGCAGTACCACAGATACGCAGTATTTT. Translation: CASSTTDTQYF.

The chain joins TRBV16 to TRBJ1-2; unclear D gene. Germline assignment: CDR1 KGHSY and CDR2 FQNENV. V lost 3 bases and J 6 bases, leaving 11 bases between the germline ends. The length of the CDR3 is 13 residues. This CDR3 is CASSQSIQHGYTF. CDR3 nucleotides: TGTGCCAGCAGCCAGTCTATACAACATGGCTACACCTTC. Together with reference TRBV16 and TRBJ1-2, the CDR3 gives the full variable domain: GEEVAQTPKHLVRGEGQKAKLYCAPIKGHSYVFWYQQVLKNEFKFLISFQNENVFDETGMPKERFSAKCLPNSPCSLEIQATKLEDSAVYFCASSQSIQHGYTFGSGTRLTVV.

The chain has TRBV6-1 and TRBJ1-2; D is undetermined. The CDR3 has 9 residues. The ends were cut back, 9 bases at V and 5 bases at J, with 4 bases in the middle. Germline CDR1 reads MNHNS; CDR2 reads SASEGT. CDR3 in DNA: TGTGCCAGTGGATATGGCTACACCTTC. This translates into CASGYGYTF.

The rearrangement uses TRBV7-9 and TRBJ2-7, with 8 positions matching TRBD1. Trimming removed 6 bases from V and 2 bases from J; junction bases left unmatched: 9. The CDR3 spans 15 residues. Germline-derived CDR1 and CDR2 are SEHNR and FQNEAQ (reference sequence). The chain's CDR3 is CASRDGTGVTYEQYF. The CDR3 nucleotides are TGTGCCAGCAGGGACGGGACAGGCGTGACCTACGAGCAGTACTTC.

The chain employs TRBV9 and TRBJ1-6; D ambiguous. The CDR3 extends over 12 amino acids. Germline lookup yields CDR1 SGDLS and CDR2 YYNGEE. Between the trimmed V and J ends, which lost 3 bases and 7 bases, there was a span of 5 bases. CDR3 residues: CASSARNSPLHF. For the CDR3, the DNA is TGTGCCAGCAGCGCTCGGAATTCACCCCTCCACTTT.

V usage is TRBV7-9 and J usage is TRBJ2-2; D gene unclear. Germline V gene data show CDR1 as SEHNR and CDR2 as FQNEAQ (reference sequence). V lost 1 base and J lost 3, with 9 bases in between. The CDR3 has 15 amino acids. For the CDR3, the DNA is TGTGCCAGCAGCTTAGTTAACAGCCACACCGGGGAGCTGTTTTTT. This gives the protein CASSLVNSHTGELFF.

V usage is TRBV6-1 and J usage is TRBJ2-7; D ambiguous. Germline-derived CDR1 and CDR2 are MNHNS and SASEGT. This CDR3 is 11 amino acids long. The V end was cut by 3 bases, the J end by 7 bases, with 7 bases between. Here the CDR3 DNA reads TGTGCCAGCAGTGATTTCACAGAGCAGTACTTC. Encoded protein: CASSDFTEQYF.

The chain links TRBV7-8 to TRBJ1-2; D perhaps matches TRBD1 (6 bases). This CDR3 comprises 12 residues. Germline values: CDR1 SGHVS, CDR2 FQNEAQ. Here the CDR3 DNA reads TGTGGAGCCGAGGGGGAGGAGGGTGGCTACACCTTC. This translates into CGAEGEEGGYTF.